These T cell receptor beta chains were read from a single sample in a study of Graves' ophthalmopathy and Graves' hyperthyroidism. TCRdb recomputed calls from the multiplex PCR reads with MiXCR, one row per CDR3 protein. Of over 500,000 distinct CDR3 sequences listed, over 20% are singletons. The sequenced sample consisted of peripheral blood. All receptors come from a woman in her late teens or twenties with stable Graves' hyperthyroidism. Some clones in this sample may be carry-over from other donors' samples. Both conserved end residues are part of each CDR3. The D gene is left open where the match is weak. Expanded clones get a size class; other rows say once, few or many, or leave the size out.

abundance: few
j_gene: TRBJ2-7
d_gene: -
v_gene: TRBV18
CDR3aa: CASSDRKGEQYF
CDR3nt: TGTGCCAGCTCAGATAGAAAAGGCGAGCAGTACTTC

abundance: many
j_gene: TRBJ2-5
d_gene: TRBD2
v_gene: TRBV19
CDR3aa: CASSIMGGGAQETQYF
CDR3nt: TGTGCCAGTAGTATAATGGGCGGGGGTGCACAAGAGACCCAGTACTTC

abundance: many
j_gene: TRBJ1-5
d_gene: -
v_gene: TRBV6-1
CDR3aa: CASSLRGMGPQHF
CDR3nt: TGTGCCAGCAGCCTCAGGGGAATGGGACCCCAGCATTTT

abundance: -
j_gene: TRBJ2-7
d_gene: -
v_gene: TRBV12-3/TRBV12-4
CDR3aa: CASSLAGQPFF
CDR3nt: TGTGCCAGCAGCTTGGCGGGACAGCCTTTCTTC

abundance: many
j_gene: TRBJ1-1
d_gene: -
v_gene: TRBV24-1
CDR3aa: CATRGDGGNTEAFF
CDR3nt: TGTGCCACCAGGGGGGACGGCGGGAACACTGAAGCTTTCTTT

abundance: many
j_gene: TRBJ2-7
d_gene: -
v_gene: TRBV5-6
CDR3aa: CASSATSYEQYF
CDR3nt: TGTGCCAGCAGCGCGACCTCCTACGAGCAGTACTTC

abundance: few
j_gene: TRBJ1-1
d_gene: -
v_gene: TRBV7-9
CDR3aa: CASSLGPEACF
CDR3nt: TGTGCCAGCAGCTTGGGCCCTGAAGCTTGCTTT

abundance: -
j_gene: TRBJ2-5
d_gene: TRBD2
v_gene: TRBV6-5
CDR3aa: CASSYAGVQETQYF
CDR3nt: TGTGCCAGCAGTTACGCGGGGGTTCAAGAGACCCAGTACTTC

abundance: many
j_gene: TRBJ2-4
d_gene: TRBD1
v_gene: TRBV5-1
CDR3aa: CASSAGQGAENIQYF
CDR3nt: TGCGCCAGCAGCGCGGGACAGGGTGCGGAAAACATTCAGTACTTC

abundance: -
j_gene: TRBJ1-6
d_gene: TRBD1
v_gene: TRBV12-3/TRBV12-4
CDR3aa: CASRQGKPSNSPLHF
CDR3nt: TGTGCCAGCAGACAGGGGAAACCTAGTAATTCACCCCTCCACTTT

abundance: many
j_gene: TRBJ2-2
d_gene: TRBD2
v_gene: TRBV7-7
CDR3aa: CASSPTLAGGTGELFF
CDR3nt: TGTGCTAGCAGCCCTACCCTAGCGGGAGGAACCGGGGAGCTGTTTTTT

abundance: many
j_gene: TRBJ1-2
d_gene: TRBD1
v_gene: TRBV6-5
CDR3aa: CASSYNRGGHGYTF
CDR3nt: TGTGCCAGCAGTTATAACAGGGGAGGTCATGGCTACACCTTC

abundance: many
j_gene: TRBJ1-2
d_gene: -
v_gene: TRBV6-1
CDR3aa: CASSETRYGYTF
CDR3nt: TGTGCCAGCAGTGAAACACGATATGGCTACACCTTC

abundance: -
j_gene: TRBJ1-2
d_gene: -
v_gene: TRBV29-1
CDR3aa: CSVEDTITF
CDR3nt: TGCAGCGTTGAAGACACTATCACTTTC

abundance: few
j_gene: TRBJ2-6
d_gene: TRBD2
v_gene: TRBV4-1
CDR3aa: CASSQDSLAGRSGANVLTF
CDR3nt: TGCGCCAGCAGCCAAGACTCTCTAGCGGGGAGATCTGGGGCCAACGTCCTGACTTTC

abundance: -
j_gene: TRBJ1-5
d_gene: -
v_gene: TRBV28
CDR3aa: CASRAPNQPQHF
CDR3nt: TGTGCCAGCAGGGCTCCCAATCAGCCCCAGCATTTT

abundance: many
j_gene: TRBJ1-1
d_gene: -
v_gene: TRBV20-1
CDR3aa: CSARDPRGPTEAFF
CDR3nt: TGCAGTGCTAGAGATCCTCGGGGACCCACTGAAGCTTTCTTT

abundance: -
j_gene: TRBJ2-5
d_gene: -
v_gene: TRBV6-5
CDR3aa: CASSYGSIRGQETQYF
CDR3nt: TGTGCCAGCAGTTACGGGAGTATCCGGGGCCAAGAGACCCAGTACTTC

abundance: many
j_gene: TRBJ1-6
d_gene: -
v_gene: TRBV12-3/TRBV12-4
CDR3aa: CASSFRSSYNSPLHF
CDR3nt: TGTGCCAGCAGTTTTCGTAGCTCCTATAATTCACCCCTCCACTTT

abundance: many
j_gene: TRBJ2-7
d_gene: TRBD1
v_gene: TRBV27
CDR3aa: CASSFQGAAYEQYF
CDR3nt: TGTGCCAGCAGTTTTCAGGGGGCGGCTTACGAGCAGTACTTC

abundance: many
j_gene: TRBJ2-7
d_gene: TRBD1
v_gene: TRBV12-3/TRBV12-4
CDR3aa: CASSWGQLKTYEQYF
CDR3nt: TGTGCCAGCAGTTGGGGACAGCTTAAAACCTACGAGCAGTACTTC

abundance: -
j_gene: TRBJ2-5
d_gene: -
v_gene: TRBV6-1
CDR3aa: CASSDGGHLGTQYF
CDR3nt: TGTGCCAGCAGTGATGGGGGGCACCTCGGGACCCAGTACTTC

abundance: many
j_gene: TRBJ2-7
d_gene: TRBD1
v_gene: TRBV6-2/TRBV6-3
CDR3aa: CASSLQGWNEQYF
CDR3nt: TGTGCCAGCAGTTTACAGGGGTGGAACGAGCAGTACTTC

abundance: many
j_gene: TRBJ2-7
d_gene: TRBD1
v_gene: TRBV5-1
CDR3aa: CASSVQGERHEQYF
CDR3nt: TGCGCCAGCAGCGTCCAGGGGGAAAGGCACGAGCAGTACTTC

abundance: -
j_gene: TRBJ2-7
d_gene: -
v_gene: TRBV28
CDR3aa: CASSLGRSSYEQYF
CDR3nt: TGTGCCAGCAGTTTAGGACGCAGCTCCTACGAGCAGTACTTC

abundance: -
j_gene: TRBJ2-7
d_gene: -
v_gene: TRBV20-1
CDR3aa: CSAGGVGRGPYEQYF
CDR3nt: TGCAGTGCTGGAGGAGTCGGGAGGGGGCCCTACGAGCAGTACTTC

abundance: many
j_gene: TRBJ2-5
d_gene: TRBD1
v_gene: TRBV24-1
CDR3aa: CATSDTGTGGGETQYF
CDR3nt: TGTGCCACCAGTGACACCGGGACAGGGGGCGGCGAGACCCAGTACTTC

abundance: once
j_gene: TRBJ2-2
d_gene: -
v_gene: TRBV6-1
CDR3aa: CASSELGSGELFF
CDR3nt: TGTGCCAGCAGTGAACTAGGTTCCGGGGAGCTGTTTTTT

abundance: -
j_gene: TRBJ1-5
d_gene: -
v_gene: TRBV3-1
CDR3aa: CASSQASGNQPQHF
CDR3nt: TGTGCCAGCAGCCAAGCTTCCGGGAATCAGCCCCAGCATTTT

abundance: -
j_gene: TRBJ1-2
d_gene: -
v_gene: TRBV5-1
CDR3aa: CASSFQVIYGYTF
CDR3nt: TGCGCCAGCAGCTTTCAGGTCATCTATGGCTACACCTTC

abundance: once
j_gene: TRBJ1-2
d_gene: TRBD1
v_gene: TRBV2
CDR3aa: CASSDSWDRAAF
CDR3nt: TGTGCCAGCAGTGATTCCTGGGACAGGGCAGCCTTC

abundance: -
j_gene: TRBJ1-1
d_gene: -
v_gene: TRBV20-1
CDR3aa: CSFGGPSNTEAFF
CDR3nt: TGCAGTTTTGGAGGACCGTCGAACACTGAAGCTTTCTTT

abundance: many
j_gene: TRBJ1-5
d_gene: -
v_gene: TRBV6-2/TRBV6-3
CDR3aa: CASSWTAVQPQHF
CDR3nt: TGTGCCAGCAGTTGGACGGCCGTTCAGCCCCAGCATTTT

abundance: many
j_gene: TRBJ1-5
d_gene: -
v_gene: TRBV6-1
CDR3aa: CASSEVGARQPQHF
CDR3nt: TGTGCCAGCAGTGAAGTTGGGGCGCGGCAGCCCCAGCATTTT

abundance: many
j_gene: TRBJ1-1
d_gene: -
v_gene: TRBV12-3/TRBV12-4
CDR3aa: CASSLGTGGTEAFF
CDR3nt: TGTGCCAGCAGCCTAGGGACTGGTGGCACTGAAGCTTTCTTT

abundance: many
j_gene: TRBJ2-7
d_gene: TRBD2
v_gene: TRBV18
CDR3aa: CASSPGTSVTLPPYF
CDR3nt: TGTGCCAGCTCACCCGGGACTAGCGTGACCCTTCCTCCGTACTTC

abundance: few
j_gene: TRBJ1-5
d_gene: -
v_gene: TRBV11-3
CDR3aa: CASSLVGALPQHF
CDR3nt: TGTGCCAGCAGCTTAGTGGGGGCCTTGCCCCAGCATTTT

abundance: many
j_gene: TRBJ1-1
d_gene: -
v_gene: TRBV12-3/TRBV12-4
CDR3aa: CASTPRPGDTEAFF
CDR3nt: TGTGCCAGCACCCCTCGCCCCGGGGACACTGAAGCTTTCTTT

abundance: few
j_gene: TRBJ1-2
d_gene: TRBD1
v_gene: TRBV5-1
CDR3aa: CASSSNRGTGGGYTF
CDR3nt: TGCGCCAGCAGCTCCAACCGGGGGACAGGAGGGGGCTACACCTTC

abundance: once
j_gene: TRBJ2-2
d_gene: -
v_gene: TRBV30
CDR3aa: CAWNAGNTGELFF
CDR3nt: TGTGCCTGGAATGCCGGGAACACCGGGGAGCTGTTTTTT

abundance: many
j_gene: TRBJ2-7
d_gene: -
v_gene: TRBV28
CDR3aa: CASIPGGLGSYEQYF
CDR3nt: TGTGCCAGCATCCCGGGTGGGTTGGGGTCCTACGAGCAGTACTTC

abundance: many
j_gene: TRBJ1-5
d_gene: -
v_gene: TRBV6-1
CDR3aa: CASSVEHSNQPQHF
CDR3nt: TGTGCCAGCAGTGTAGAACACTCCAATCAGCCCCAGCATTTT

abundance: once
j_gene: TRBJ2-7
d_gene: TRBD1
v_gene: TRBV5-1
CDR3aa: CASSSGSAQGVEQYF
CDR3nt: TGCGCCAGCAGCTCCGGATCGGCGCAGGGGGTCGAGCAGTACTTC

abundance: many
j_gene: TRBJ1-1
d_gene: -
v_gene: TRBV6-1
CDR3aa: CASTLLPTKMNTEAFF
CDR3nt: TGTGCCAGCACTCTCCTCCCCACTAAAATGAACACTGAAGCTTTCTTT

abundance: -
j_gene: TRBJ1-6
d_gene: -
v_gene: TRBV15
CDR3aa: CTTSRDLGQGDSPLHF
CDR3nt: TGTACCACCAGCAGAGATCTTGGGCAGGGTGATTCACCCCTCCACTTT

abundance: -
j_gene: TRBJ2-7
d_gene: -
v_gene: TRBV30
CDR3aa: CAWSGLDPYEQYF
CDR3nt: TGTGCCTGGAGTGGGCTCGACCCCTACGAGCAGTACTTC

abundance: many
j_gene: TRBJ2-7
d_gene: TRBD1
v_gene: TRBV5-1
CDR3aa: CASSLVGGQQYEQYF
CDR3nt: TGCGCCAGCAGCTTGGTAGGGGGACAGCAATACGAGCAGTACTTC

abundance: many
j_gene: TRBJ2-7
d_gene: TRBD1
v_gene: TRBV6-5
CDR3aa: CASRRGTGDEQYF
CDR3nt: TGTGCCAGCAGGAGGGGGACAGGGGACGAGCAGTACTTC

abundance: -
j_gene: TRBJ2-3
d_gene: -
v_gene: TRBV27
CDR3aa: CASRKGNTDTQYF
CDR3nt: TGTGCCAGCAGGAAGGGGAACACAGATACGCAGTATTTT

abundance: -
j_gene: TRBJ2-2
d_gene: TRBD2
v_gene: TRBV2
CDR3aa: CASSVPSGRAGTGELFF
CDR3nt: TGTGCCAGCAGTGTGCCAAGCGGGAGGGCCGGCACCGGGGAGCTGTTTTTT

abundance: -
j_gene: TRBJ1-1
d_gene: -
v_gene: TRBV19
CDR3aa: CASSIGNENTEAFF
CDR3nt: TGTGCCAGTAGTATAGGTAATGAGAACACTGAAGCTTTCTTT

abundance: many
j_gene: TRBJ2-7
d_gene: -
v_gene: TRBV27
CDR3aa: CASTLPEGRRSSYEQYF
CDR3nt: TGTGCCAGCACCCTCCCTGAGGGGCGAAGGAGCTCCTACGAGCAGTACTTC

abundance: many
j_gene: TRBJ2-5
d_gene: TRBD2
v_gene: TRBV29-1
CDR3aa: CSAMRGAGETQYF
CDR3nt: TGCAGCGCTATGCGGGGGGCTGGAGAGACCCAGTACTTC

abundance: many
j_gene: TRBJ1-1
d_gene: -
v_gene: TRBV19
CDR3aa: CASSPPTGTGTEAFF
CDR3nt: TGTGCCAGTAGCCCCCCAACCGGGACGGGGACTGAAGCTTTCTTT

abundance: -
j_gene: TRBJ1-5
d_gene: -
v_gene: TRBV13
CDR3aa: CASSYRLGGGAGYSNQPQHF
CDR3nt: TGTGCCAGCAGCTATCGGCTGGGCGGGGGCGCGGGGTATAGCAATCAGCCCCAGCATTTT

abundance: -
j_gene: TRBJ2-5
d_gene: -
v_gene: TRBV29-1
CDR3aa: CSVEIGATLAQETQYF
CDR3nt: TGCAGCGTTGAAATTGGGGCGACCCTCGCGCAAGAGACCCAGTACTTC

abundance: once
j_gene: TRBJ1-5
d_gene: TRBD1
v_gene: TRBV28
CDR3aa: CASSLITGQSDQPQHF
CDR3nt: TGTGCCAGCAGCCTCATCACGGGACAGTCCGATCAGCCCCAGCATTTT

abundance: -
j_gene: TRBJ1-1
d_gene: -
v_gene: TRBV13
CDR3aa: CASWVEPNTEAFF
CDR3nt: TGTGCCAGCTGGGTCGAACCTAACACTGAAGCTTTCTTT

abundance: many
j_gene: TRBJ1-1
d_gene: -
v_gene: TRBV20-1
CDR3aa: CSAPERKGEAFF
CDR3nt: TGCAGTGCCCCCGAAAGGAAGGGGGAAGCTTTCTTT